This T cell receptor (beta chain) comes out of a study of T cells in Graves' hyperthyroidism and ophthalmopathy. The TCR beta CDR3 regions underwent amplification using RNA transcripts as the source. The TCR CDR3 was amplified in a first-round RT-PCR using the HTBI primer set. TCRdb reprocessed the multiplex PCR reads with MiXCR, giving one entry per CDR3 protein. The sample carries around 580,000 distinct CDR3 sequences, roughly a sixth recorded once. In its sample, this clonotype was seen many times. Patients aged 18 to 65 had newly diagnosed hyperthyroidism that had lasted under 2 months. Investigators excluded patients with uncontrolled infection, other autoimmune disease, pregnancy or lactation. For the diagnoses, clinical symptoms, serum thyroxine and TRAb, thyroid ultrasound and orbital computed tomography were used. Trimming cost V 2 bases and J 0 bases, with 10 bases left between them. Per germline, CDR1 KGHSH and CDR2 LQKENI. The CDR3 totals 15 residues.

The chain is built from TRBV18 and TRBJ1-2, with D perhaps matching TRBD1 (5 bases). The origin of this receptor is a young woman with Graves' hyperthyroidism. The sample consisted of blood. CDR3 DNA: TGTGCCAGCTCACCAGGCGTGGGGCCTAACTATGGCTACACCTTC. This encodes CASSPGVGPNYGYTF.